The TCR beta chain under discussion was sequenced for a study of T cell responses to AZD1222 COVID-19 vaccine. This CDR3 has 14 amino acids. Trimming shortened V by 5 bases and J by 7 bases, and 18 bases separated the two germline ends. CDR1 MDHEN and CDR2 SYDVKM come from the germline V gene. The data were produced by immunoSEQ multiplex PCR, yet TCRdb's version contains in-frame clones alone and is incomplete. The sample shows 150,000 to 200,000 clones, 87% of them seen only once. The sequencing here drew on peripheral blood, taken on day 0 of MenACWY control vaccination. The chain recombines TRBV28 with TRBJ2-7; tentatively, D is TRBD1 (6 bases). This TCR derives from an adult in good health. In nucleotides, the CDR3 is TGTGCCAGCAGTCCCCCCGGACAGTTTGGAGAGCAGTACTTC. Amino acids: CASSPPGQFGEQYF.